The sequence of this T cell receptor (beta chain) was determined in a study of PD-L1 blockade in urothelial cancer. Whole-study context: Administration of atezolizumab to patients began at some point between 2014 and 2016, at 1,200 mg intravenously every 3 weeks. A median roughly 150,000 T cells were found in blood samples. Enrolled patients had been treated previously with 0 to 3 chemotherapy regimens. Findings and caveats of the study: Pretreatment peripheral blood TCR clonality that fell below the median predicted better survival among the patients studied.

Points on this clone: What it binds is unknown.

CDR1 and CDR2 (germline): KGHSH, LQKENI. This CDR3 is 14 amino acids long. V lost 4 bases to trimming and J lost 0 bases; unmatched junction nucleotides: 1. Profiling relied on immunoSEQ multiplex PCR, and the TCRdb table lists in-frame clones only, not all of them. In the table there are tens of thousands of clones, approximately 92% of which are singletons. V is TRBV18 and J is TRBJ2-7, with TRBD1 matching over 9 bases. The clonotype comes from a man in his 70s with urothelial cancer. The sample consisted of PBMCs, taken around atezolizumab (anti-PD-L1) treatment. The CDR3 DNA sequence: TGTGCCAGCTCACAGGGACAGGGCTCCTACGAGCAGTACTTC. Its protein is CASSQGQGSYEQYF.